This is a list of T cell receptor beta chains from one sample in a study of blood T cell repertoires in COVID-19. The table came from immunoSEQ multiplex PCR; TCRdb's copy has only in-frame clones and leaves some out. The table includes roughly 150,000 clones, about 89% detected once. The sample taken for sequencing was peripheral blood. The receptor set was obtained from a man aged 55 to 70 with active or convalescent COVID-19. Both conserved end residues are part of each CDR3. A D gene is named only where the DNA matches it firmly. The size entry is marked missing in some rows and otherwise reads once, few, many or a size class.

j_gene: TRBJ1-1
v_gene: TRBV7-9
d_gene: TRBD1
len: 14
abundance: .
CDR3aa: CASSSPRDRGYAFF
CDR3nt: TGTGCCAGCAGCTCACCTCGGGACAGGGGGTATGCTTTCTTT

j_gene: TRBJ2-4
v_gene: TRBV24-1
d_gene: .
len: 12
abundance: .
CDR3aa: CATNSNENIQYF
CDR3nt: TGTGCCACCAACTCAAACGAAAACATTCAGTACTTC

j_gene: TRBJ1-2
v_gene: TRBV7-2
d_gene: TRBD1
len: 17
abundance: .
CDR3aa: CASSPQSPGTGGYGYTF
CDR3nt: TGTGCCAGCAGCCCGCAAAGTCCCGGGACAGGGGGCTATGGCTACACCTTC

j_gene: TRBJ2-3
v_gene: TRBV7-2
d_gene: .
len: 15
abundance: .
CDR3aa: CASSLALGSTDTQYF
CDR3nt: TGTGCCAGCAGCTTAGCGCTAGGCAGCACAGATACGCAGTATTTT

j_gene: TRBJ1-1
v_gene: TRBV6-5
d_gene: .
len: 11
abundance: few
CDR3aa: CASSGTGQAFF
CDR3nt: TGTGCCAGCAGCGGTACAGGACAAGCTTTCTTT

j_gene: TRBJ1-1
v_gene: TRBV7-9
d_gene: .
len: 13
abundance: .
CDR3aa: CASSSDRYTEAFF
CDR3nt: TGTGCCAGCAGCTCGGACAGATACACTGAAGCTTTCTTT

j_gene: TRBJ1-1
v_gene: TRBV19
d_gene: TRBD1
len: 17
abundance: .
CDR3aa: CASSIDLGQGAGTEAFF
CDR3nt: TGTGCCAGTAGTATAGATCTGGGACAGGGGGCGGGGACTGAAGCTTTCTTT

j_gene: TRBJ1-5
v_gene: TRBV19
d_gene: .
len: 15
abundance: .
CDR3aa: CASMVTGRGHQPQHF
CDR3nt: TGTGCCAGTATGGTGACAGGAAGGGGACATCAGCCCCAGCATTTT

j_gene: TRBJ2-1
v_gene: TRBV19
d_gene: TRBD2
len: 17
abundance: .
CDR3aa: CASSIGPKRGGYNEQFF
CDR3nt: TGTGCCAGTAGTATAGGTCCCAAGCGGGGGGGATACAATGAGCAGTTCTTC

j_gene: TRBJ1-4
v_gene: TRBV30
d_gene: .
len: 14
abundance: .
CDR3aa: CAWSDRDTHEKLFF
CDR3nt: TGTGCCTGGAGTGACCGGGACACACATGAAAAACTGTTTTTT

j_gene: TRBJ2-1
v_gene: TRBV18
d_gene: TRBD1
len: 16
abundance: .
CDR3aa: CASSPPTGGSYNEQFF
CDR3nt: TGTGCCAGCTCACCCCCTACAGGGGGATCCTACAATGAGCAGTTCTTC

j_gene: TRBJ2-2
v_gene: TRBV3-1/TRBV3-2
d_gene: TRBD1
len: 16
abundance: .
CDR3aa: CASSPWTGEEAGELFF
CDR3nt: TGTGCCAGCAGCCCGTGGACAGGGGAGGAGGCCGGGGAGCTGTTTTTT

j_gene: TRBJ1-1
v_gene: TRBV7-2
d_gene: TRBD1
len: 15
abundance: .
CDR3aa: CASSIQGIGNTEAFF
CDR3nt: TGTGCCAGCAGCATACAGGGGATAGGGAACACTGAAGCTTTCTTT

j_gene: TRBJ2-1
v_gene: TRBV10-3
d_gene: TRBD1
len: 12
abundance: .
CDR3aa: CAISGQGDEQFF
CDR3nt: TGTGCCATCAGTGGTCAGGGGGATGAGCAGTTCTTC

j_gene: TRBJ1-2
v_gene: TRBV6-6
d_gene: .
len: 13
abundance: .
CDR3aa: CASSYSDTVGYTF
CDR3nt: TGTGCCAGCAGTTACTCAGACACGGTCGGCTACACCTTC

j_gene: TRBJ2-5
v_gene: TRBV6-6
d_gene: .
len: 11
abundance: .
CDR3aa: CASSKGETQYF
CDR3nt: TGTGCCAGCTCAAAGGGGGAGACCCAGTACTTC

j_gene: TRBJ2-1
v_gene: TRBV5-6
d_gene: .
len: 14
abundance: .
CDR3aa: CASSLRTGGYEQFF
CDR3nt: TGTGCCAGCAGCCTCAGGACTGGCGGGTATGAGCAGTTCTTC

j_gene: TRBJ2-1
v_gene: TRBV28
d_gene: TRBD2
len: 16
abundance: .
CDR3aa: CASSLPGGGARNEQFF
CDR3nt: TGTGCCAGCAGTCTCCCGGGCGGGGGGGCAAGGAATGAGCAGTTCTTC